A single sample is the source of the 3 T cell receptor beta chains below, sequenced in a study of blood T cells in healthy people across ages. Next came a second PCR, run for roughly 6 to 11 cycles, which used a sample-barcoded 5' primer along with a J-beta primer mix. TCRdb ran MiXCR on the 5' RACE reads and lists one entry per CDR3 protein. This table holds about 1.7 million distinct CDR3 sequences, 28% found once. Material: blood. The receptors were sampled from a woman in her thirties in good health.

This clonotype occurred a few times. The rearrangement joins TRBV24-1 to TRBJ2-7; 9 bases are shared with TRBD1. Per the germline V gene, CDR1 is KGHDR and CDR2 is SFDVKD. The CDR3 consists of 18 residues. V lost 4 bases, J lost 2 bases, and 14 bases stayed unmatched. The CDR3 here is CATSDPRDREGKPYEQYF. As DNA, the CDR3 is TGTGCCACCAGTGACCCCCGGGACAGGGAAGGGAAGCCCTACGAGCAGTACTTC.

The chain joins TRBV12-3 or TRBV12-4 to TRBJ1-1; a possible D gene is TRBD1 (5 bases). There are 16 residues in the CDR3. Deletions cut 2 bases from V and 1 base from J, with 14 bases between. CDR3 DNA: TGTGCCAGCAGTTTACGGGAGGGTGGGGCGAACACTGAAGCTTTCTTT. It codes for CASSLREGGANTEAFF.

The chain employs TRBV5-5 and TRBJ2-1; the match to TRBD1 covers 8 bases. With 4 bases clipped from V and 3 bases from J, the junction kept 6 bases outside the gene matches. CDR3 length: 15 residues. From germline, CDR1 is SGHKS and CDR2 YYEKEE (reference sequence). CDR3 nucleotide sequence: TGTGCCAGCAGCCCCGGGGACAGGAACTACAATGAGCAGTTCTTC. This codes for CASSPGDRNYNEQFF.